The 18 T cell receptor beta chains below were found in one sample sequenced in a study of cytomegalovirus exposure and HLA in healthy donors. The PCR was carried out with 60 Vbeta primers and 13 Jbeta primers. Data came from immunoSEQ multiplex PCR; TCRdb stores just in-frame clones and leaves some out. The data contain roughly 150,000 clones, 60% to 85% of them singletons. Sample: PBMCs. These receptors originate from a man between 25 and 39 years old in good health and CMV-seronegative.

The rearrangement joins TRBV28 to TRBJ1-1; 7 bases map to TRBD1. The length of the CDR3 is 16 residues. V lost 1 base and J lost 8; bases outside the gene matches: 13. The germline V gene has CDR1 MDHEN and CDR2 SYDVKM. The CDR3 bases are TGTGCCAGCAGTTTATCGGGCGTCAGGGGGTCCCAAGAAGCTTTCTTT. This codes for CASSLSGVRGSQEAFF. The full variable domain, its missing parts supplied by reference TRBV28 and TRBJ1-1, is DVKVTQSSRYLVKRTGEKVFLECVQDMDHENMFWYRQDPGLGLRLIYFSYDVKMKEKGDIPEGYSVSREKKERFSLILESASTNQTSMYLCASSLSGVRGSQEAFFGQGTRLTVV.

The gene calls are TRBV21-1 and TRBJ1-5; the D segment call TRBD1 is taken from the table without a DNA check. TRBV21-1 is a pseudogene segment. This CDR3 has 15 amino acids. The CDR3 nucleotides are TGTGCCAGCAGCCGGACAGGGGGCCGCGTCCAGCCCCAGCATTTT. This codes for CASSRTGGRVQPQHF.

The chain employs TRBV5-1 and TRBJ2-7, with D possibly TRBD2 on 7 matching bases. The CDR3 totals 13 residues. Germline V CDR1 and CDR2: SGHRS, YFSETQ. V lost 7 bases, J lost 5 bases, and 16 bases lay in between. This CDR3 is CASRAGGRDEQYF. The CDR3 DNA reads as TGCGCCAGCCGGGCCGGGGGGCGGGACGAGCAGTACTTC. The full variable domain, completed using reference TRBV5-1 and TRBJ2-7, is KAGVTQTPRYLIKTRGQQVTLSCSPISGHRSVSWYQQTPGQGLQFLFEYFSETQRNKGNFPGRFSGRQFSNSRSEMNVSTLELGDSALYLCASRAGGRDEQYFGPGTRLTVT.

V gene TRBV28 combines with J gene TRBJ2-1; 8 bases align to TRBD2. The CDR3 contains 15 residues. Unmatched junction bases numbered 11, after V lost 9 bases and J lost 4 bases. Germline CDR1 reads MDHEN; CDR2 reads SYDVKM. The CDR3 coding sequence is TGTGCCAGTCTGGTGCCGGGAGGGTTTTACAATGAGCAGTTCTTC. This translates into CASLVPGGFYNEQFF.

This chain links TRBV5-5 with TRBJ2-2; maybe TRBD1 (5 bases). The germline gives CDR1 SGHKS, CDR2 YYEKEE (reference sequence). The CDR3 sequence is 15 residues long. V lost 4 bases and J 1 base, leaving 11 bases between the germline ends. CDR3 residues: CASSPWGLNTGELFF. The CDR3, as DNA: TGTGCCAGCAGCCCTTGGGGCCTGAACACCGGGGAGCTGTTTTTT. Drawing the rest from reference TRBV5-5 and TRBJ2-2, the complete variable domain is DAGVTQSPTHLIKTRGQQVTLRCSPISGHKSVSWYQQVLGQGPQFIFQYYEKEERGRGNFPDRFSARQFPNYSSELNVNALLLGDSALYLCASSPWGLNTGELFFGEGSRLTVL.

The chain joins TRBV19 to TRBJ2-1; D perhaps matches TRBD1 (7 bases). The CDR3 sequence is 16 residues long. Germline assignment: CDR1 LNHDA and CDR2 SQIVND (reference sequence). Trimming removed 3 bases at V and 2 bases at J, with 14 bases between. In DNA, the CDR3 is TGTGCCAGTAGTATGCCAGGCGGGACAGCCTACAATGAGCAGTTCTTC. Its translation is CASSMPGGTAYNEQFF.

The chain employs TRBV20-1 and TRBJ2-7, with no clear D. This CDR3 has 11 amino acids. Trimming took off 7 bases at V and 3 bases at J, with 10 bases between the two ends. Germline V lookup: CDR1 DFQATT, CDR2 SNEGSKA (reference sequence). CDR3 amino acids: CSGVGDYEQYF. Here the CDR3 DNA reads TGCAGTGGGGTTGGAGACTACGAGCAGTACTTC.

V gene TRBV25-1 combines with J gene TRBJ1-2; D gene ambiguous. Trimming left V 1 base short and J 4 bases short, with 10 bases between. This CDR3 is built from 14 residues. Germline V gene sequence: CDR1 MGHDK, CDR2 SYGVNS. CDR3 protein: CASSESRLPYGYTF. In DNA form, the CDR3 reads TGTGCCAGCAGTGAATCCAGGTTACCCTATGGCTACACCTTC.

The chain recombines TRBV30 with TRBJ1-6, with D tentatively TRBD1 (6 bases). CDR3 size: 13 residues. Germline CDR1 GTSNPN, CDR2 SVGIG (reference sequence). With 5 bases removed from V and 10 bases from J, the gap between germline ends came to 15 bases. The CDR3 nucleotides are TGTGCCTGGGGGACACTTGACGGCTCACCCCTCCACTTT. Its translation is CAWGTLDGSPLHF.

The genes are TRBV7-8 and TRBJ1-3, with TRBD1 matching 9 bases. Trimming cost V 5 bases and J 3 bases; bases outside gene matches: 5. Germline CDR1 SGHVS, CDR2 FQNEAQ. This CDR3 is 15 amino acids long. The CDR3, as DNA: TGTGCCAGCAGCGACGGGACAGGGATTGGAAACACCATATATTTT. This sequence encodes CASSDGTGIGNTIYF.

This clone was seen a few times. This chain connects TRBV6-1 to TRBJ2-2, with a tentative D call TRBD2 (5 bases). The CDR3 is 14 amino acids. Trimming stripped 4 bases from V and 6 bases from J, with 12 bases between. Germline CDR1 reads MNHNS; CDR2 reads SASEGT. The CDR3 DNA reads TGTGCCAGCAGTGCCCCCCGGGAACCCGGGGAGCTGTTTTTT. Its translation is CASSAPREPGELFF.

In its sample, this clone was seen once. CDR3 residues: CASLAGRSYTF. CDR3 DNA sequence: TGTGCCAGCCTTGCCGGGAGAAGTTACACCTTC. The chain joins TRBV6-5 to TRBJ1-2; D is undetermined. The V gene's germline CDR1 is MNHEY and CDR2 SVGAGI. The CDR3 spans 11 residues. V dropped 8 bases and J dropped 11 bases, with 15 bases sitting between them.

This clone was seen just once. The rearrangement links TRBV27 to TRBJ2-7; the D gene is possibly TRBD2 (6 bases). V lost 10 bases and J lost 2, with 12 bases in between. The CDR3 has 12 amino acids. Looked up from germline, CDR1 is MNHEY and CDR2 is SMNVEV (reference sequence). The CDR3 protein is CATLASPYEQYF. CDR3 in DNA: TGTGCCACCCTAGCGTCGCCCTACGAGCAGTACTTC.

The rearrangement links TRBV28 to TRBJ2-7; 7 bases agree with TRBD1. V was pared by 5 bases and J by 4 bases, with 8 bases of the junction left unmatched. CDR1 is MDHEN, CDR2 SYDVKM, per germline. The CDR3 totals 14 residues. The CDR3 sequence is CASSPFGTDYEQYF. The CDR3 nucleotides are TGTGCCAGCAGTCCATTCGGGACAGATTACGAGCAGTACTTC.

This chain uses TRBV5-6 with TRBJ1-1; D not resolved. The germline CDR1 and CDR2 sequences are SGHDT and YYEEEE. The CDR3 consists of 15 residues. Trimming shortened V by 0 bases and J by 4 bases, and 13 bases separated the two germline ends. The CDR3 here is CASSLVPPEGTEAFF. As DNA, the CDR3 is TGTGCCAGCAGCTTGGTTCCCCCTGAGGGCACTGAAGCTTTCTTT.

The chain couples TRBV11-3 to TRBJ2-5, with 7 positions matching TRBD1. The J call is uncertain, as TRBJ2-7 better fits the DNA end. The CDR3 extends over 14 amino acids. Germline V gene data show CDR1 as SGHNT and CDR2 as YENEEA. CDR3 protein: CASSLQTGPYEQYF. For the CDR3, the DNA is TGTGCCAGCAGCTTACAGACAGGGCCCTACGAGCAGTACTTC.

This clone was picked up a small number of times. This rearrangement joins TRBV11-2 to TRBJ1-3; D is ambiguous. CDR1 and CDR2 from the germline V gene are SGHAT and FQNNGV. The V end was cut by 7 bases, the J end by 4 bases, with 8 bases between. This CDR3 has 12 residues. Here the CDR3 DNA reads TGTGCCAGCACCCCGGGGGGAAACACCATATATTTT. As protein: CASTPGGNTIYF.

This chain joins TRBV30 and TRBJ1-2; no definite D call. Trimming removed 3 bases from V and 2 bases from J, with 7 bases in between. CDR3 length equals 12 residues. Per the germline V gene, CDR1 is GTSNPN and CDR2 is SVGIG (reference sequence). The CDR3 loop is CAWSLSNYGYTF. DNA of the CDR3: TGTGCCTGGAGCCTCTCCAACTATGGCTACACCTTC.